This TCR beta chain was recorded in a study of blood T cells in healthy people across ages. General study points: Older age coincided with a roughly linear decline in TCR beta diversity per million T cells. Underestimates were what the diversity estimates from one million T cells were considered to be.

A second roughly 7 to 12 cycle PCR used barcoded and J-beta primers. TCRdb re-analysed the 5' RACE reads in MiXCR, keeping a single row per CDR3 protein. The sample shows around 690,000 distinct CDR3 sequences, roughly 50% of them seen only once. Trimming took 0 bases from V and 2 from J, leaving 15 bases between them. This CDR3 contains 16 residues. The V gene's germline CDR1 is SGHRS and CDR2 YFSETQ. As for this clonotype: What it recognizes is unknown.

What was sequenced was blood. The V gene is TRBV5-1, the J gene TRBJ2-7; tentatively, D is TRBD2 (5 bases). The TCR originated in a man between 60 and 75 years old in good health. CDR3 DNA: TGCGCCAGCAGCTTGGTGGCTAGCCGAGCCACCTACGAGCAGTACTTC. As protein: CASSLVASRATYEQYF.